The following is a T cell receptor beta chain sequence with its context. The antigen remains unidentified. The CDR3 extends over 15 amino acids. Trimming left V 1 base short and J 15 bases short, with 22 bases between. The germline V gene encodes CDR1 SGHDN and CDR2 FVKESK. This record comes from a study of radiation and T cells in renal cell carcinoma. Whole-study context: Nephrectomy followed 15 Gy stereotactic body radiation by 4 weeks. Study-wide findings and caveats: In blood, top tumor clones expanded by 2 weeks, shrinking by 4.

As to time point: baseline pretreatment blood. Treatment described: 15 Gy SBRT to primary tumor, nephrectomy 4 weeks later. After SBRT, blood was collected at 2 and 4 weeks, plus baseline. The patient's renal cell carcinoma had clear cell pathology. The protocol was immunoSEQ multiplex PCR, while the TCRdb copy is restricted to in-frame clones and leaves out a portion. The sample includes 140,000 or so clones, nearly 90% of them seen just once. This receptor was taken from a woman aged 45 to 65 with renal cell carcinoma. Specimen: blood, collected from a patient whose treatment included radiotherapy and nephrectomy. The J gene is TRBJ2-1, the V gene TRBV14; D uncertain. CDR3 sequence: CASSQVDILTGLRFF. CDR3 in DNA: TGTGCCAGCAGCCAAGTGGATATACTGACGGGCCTAAGGTTCTTC.